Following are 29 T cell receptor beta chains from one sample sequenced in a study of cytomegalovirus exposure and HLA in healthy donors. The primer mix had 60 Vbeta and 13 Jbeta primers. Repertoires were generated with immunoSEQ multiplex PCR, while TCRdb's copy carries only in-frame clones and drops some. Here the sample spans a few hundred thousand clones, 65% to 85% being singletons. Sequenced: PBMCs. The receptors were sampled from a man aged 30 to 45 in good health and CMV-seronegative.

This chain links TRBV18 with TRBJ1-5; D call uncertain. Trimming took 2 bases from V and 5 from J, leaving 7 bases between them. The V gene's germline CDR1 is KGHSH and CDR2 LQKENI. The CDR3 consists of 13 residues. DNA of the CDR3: TGTGCCAGCTCACCATCTTTTTATCAGCCCCAGCATTTT. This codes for CASSPSFYQPQHF.

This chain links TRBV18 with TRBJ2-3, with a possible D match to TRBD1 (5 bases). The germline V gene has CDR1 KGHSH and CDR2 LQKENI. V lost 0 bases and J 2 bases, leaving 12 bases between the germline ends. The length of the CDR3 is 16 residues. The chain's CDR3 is CASSPPGAPNTDTQYF. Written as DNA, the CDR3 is TGTGCCAGCTCACCACCTGGGGCCCCGAACACAGATACGCAGTATTTT. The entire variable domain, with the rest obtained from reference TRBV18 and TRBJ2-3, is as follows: NAGVMQNPRHLVRRRGQEARLRCSPMKGHSHVYWYRQLPEEGLKFMVYLQKENIIDESGMPKERFSAEFPKEGPSILRIQQVVRGDSAAYFCASSPPGAPNTDTQYFGPGTRLTVL.

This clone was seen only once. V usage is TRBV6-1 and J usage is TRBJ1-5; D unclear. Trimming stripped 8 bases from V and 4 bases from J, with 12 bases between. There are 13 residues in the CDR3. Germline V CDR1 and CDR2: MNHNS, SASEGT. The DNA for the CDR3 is TGTGCCAGCTCCCCCCCTTTTAATCAGCCCCAGCATTTT. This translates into CASSPPFNQPQHF.

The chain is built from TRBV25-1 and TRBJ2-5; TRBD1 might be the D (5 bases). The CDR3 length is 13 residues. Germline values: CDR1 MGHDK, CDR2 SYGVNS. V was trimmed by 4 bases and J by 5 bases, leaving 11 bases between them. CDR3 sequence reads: CASSGAGMETQYF. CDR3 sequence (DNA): TGTGCCAGCAGTGGGGCAGGGATGGAGACCCAGTACTTC.

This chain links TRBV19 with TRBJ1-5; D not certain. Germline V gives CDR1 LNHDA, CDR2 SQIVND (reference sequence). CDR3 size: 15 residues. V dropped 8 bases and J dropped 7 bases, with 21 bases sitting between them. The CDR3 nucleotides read TGTGCCAGTTCGAGCGGGCCTGAAGGAACCCAGCCCCAGCATTTT. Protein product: CASSSGPEGTQPQHF.

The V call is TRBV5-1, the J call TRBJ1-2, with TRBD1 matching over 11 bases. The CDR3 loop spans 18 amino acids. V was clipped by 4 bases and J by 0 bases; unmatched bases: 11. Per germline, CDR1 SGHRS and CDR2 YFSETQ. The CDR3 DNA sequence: TGCGCCAGCAGCCCGAGGACAGGGGGCGTGGGCCCTAACTATGGCTACACCTTC. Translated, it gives CASSPRTGGVGPNYGYTF.

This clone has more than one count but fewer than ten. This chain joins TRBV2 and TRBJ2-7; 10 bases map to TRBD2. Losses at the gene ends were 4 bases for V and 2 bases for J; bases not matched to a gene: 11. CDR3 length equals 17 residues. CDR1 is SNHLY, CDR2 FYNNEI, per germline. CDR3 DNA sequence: TGTGCCAGCAGTGGCGAAGGACTAAGCGGGGGGGCCTACGAGCAGTACTTC. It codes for CASSGEGLSGGAYEQYF.

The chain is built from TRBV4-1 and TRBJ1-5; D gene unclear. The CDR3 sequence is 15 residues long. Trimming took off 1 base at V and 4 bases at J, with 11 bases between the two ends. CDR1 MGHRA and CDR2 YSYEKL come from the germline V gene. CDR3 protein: CASSQVLGGNQPQHF. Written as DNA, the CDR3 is TGCGCCAGCAGCCAAGTTCTAGGAGGGAATCAGCCCCAGCATTTT.

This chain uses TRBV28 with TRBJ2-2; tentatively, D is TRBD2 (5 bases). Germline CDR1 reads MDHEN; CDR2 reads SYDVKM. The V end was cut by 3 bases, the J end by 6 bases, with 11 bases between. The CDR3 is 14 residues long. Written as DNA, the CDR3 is TGTGCCAGCAGTTTTACGGGAATCCCCGGGGAGCTGTTTTTT. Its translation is CASSFTGIPGELFF.

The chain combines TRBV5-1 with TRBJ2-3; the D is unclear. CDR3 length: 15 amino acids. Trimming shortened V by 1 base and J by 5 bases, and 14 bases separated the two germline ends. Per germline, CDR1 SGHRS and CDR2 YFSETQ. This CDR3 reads CASSLLPERLDTQYF. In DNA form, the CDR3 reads TGCGCCAGCAGCTTGTTACCAGAACGACTAGATACGCAGTATTTT. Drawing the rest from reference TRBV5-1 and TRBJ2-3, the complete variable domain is KAGVTQTPRYLIKTRGQQVTLSCSPISGHRSVSWYQQTPGQGLQFLFEYFSETQRNKGNFPGRFSGRQFSNSRSEMNVSTLELGDSALYLCASSLLPERLDTQYFGPGTRLTVL.

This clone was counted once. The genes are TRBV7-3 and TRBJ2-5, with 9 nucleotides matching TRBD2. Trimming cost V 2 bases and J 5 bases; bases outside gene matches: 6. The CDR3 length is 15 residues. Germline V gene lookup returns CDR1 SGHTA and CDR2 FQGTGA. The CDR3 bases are TGTGCCAGCAGCTTAGAGGGACTAGCCCAGGAGACCCAGTACTTC. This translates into CASSLEGLAQETQYF.

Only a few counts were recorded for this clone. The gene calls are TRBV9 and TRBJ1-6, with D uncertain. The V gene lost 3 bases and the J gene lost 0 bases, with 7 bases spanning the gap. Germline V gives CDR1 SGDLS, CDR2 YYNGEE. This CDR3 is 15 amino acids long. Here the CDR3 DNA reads TGTGCCAGCAGCGAAACATTCTCCTATAATTCACCCCTCCACTTT. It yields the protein CASSETFSYNSPLHF.

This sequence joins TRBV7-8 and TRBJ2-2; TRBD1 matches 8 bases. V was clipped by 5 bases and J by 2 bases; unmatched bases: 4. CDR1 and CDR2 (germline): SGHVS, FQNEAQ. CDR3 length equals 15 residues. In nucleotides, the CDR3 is TGTGCCAGCAGCCCAGGACAGGGAAACACCGGGGAGCTGTTTTTT. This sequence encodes CASSPGQGNTGELFF.

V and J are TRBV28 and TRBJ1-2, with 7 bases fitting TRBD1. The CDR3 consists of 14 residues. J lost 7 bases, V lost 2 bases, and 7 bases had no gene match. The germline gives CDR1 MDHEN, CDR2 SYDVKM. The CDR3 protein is CASSLRGRMGGYTF. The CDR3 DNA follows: TGTGCCAGCAGTTTAAGGGGGCGGATGGGTGGCTACACCTTC.

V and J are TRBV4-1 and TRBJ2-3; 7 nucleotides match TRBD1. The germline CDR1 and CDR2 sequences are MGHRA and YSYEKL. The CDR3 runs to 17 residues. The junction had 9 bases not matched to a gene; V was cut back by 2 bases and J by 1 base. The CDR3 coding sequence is TGCGCCAGCAGCCAATCTACAGGGGATGTCGGCACAGATACGCAGTATTTT. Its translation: CASSQSTGDVGTDTQYF.

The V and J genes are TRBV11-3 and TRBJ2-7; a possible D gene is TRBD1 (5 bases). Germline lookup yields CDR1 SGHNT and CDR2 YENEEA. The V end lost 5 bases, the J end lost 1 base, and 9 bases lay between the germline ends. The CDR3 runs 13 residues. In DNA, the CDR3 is TGTGCCAGCAGCCCTAGACAGTCCTACGAGCAGTACTTC. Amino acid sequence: CASSPRQSYEQYF.

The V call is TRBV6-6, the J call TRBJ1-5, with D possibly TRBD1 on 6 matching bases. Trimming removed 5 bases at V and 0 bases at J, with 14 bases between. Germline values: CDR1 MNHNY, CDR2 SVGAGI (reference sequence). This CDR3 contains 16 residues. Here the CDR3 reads CASSQKTGNSNQPQHF. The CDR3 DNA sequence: TGTGCCAGCAGTCAGAAGACAGGAAATAGCAATCAGCCCCAGCATTTT.

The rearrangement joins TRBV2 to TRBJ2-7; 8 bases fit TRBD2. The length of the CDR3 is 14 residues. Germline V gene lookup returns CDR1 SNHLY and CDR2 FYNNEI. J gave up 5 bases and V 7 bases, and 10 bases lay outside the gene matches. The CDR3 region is CASTLRAGGNEQYF. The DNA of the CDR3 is TGTGCCAGCACCCTCCGGGCGGGGGGTAACGAGCAGTACTTC.

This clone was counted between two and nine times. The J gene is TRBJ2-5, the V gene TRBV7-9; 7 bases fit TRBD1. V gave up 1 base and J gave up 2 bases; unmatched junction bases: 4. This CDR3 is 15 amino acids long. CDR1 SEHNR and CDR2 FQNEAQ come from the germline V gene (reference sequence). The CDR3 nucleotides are TGTGCCAGCAGCTTAGGGGGGACAGCTCAAGAGACCCAGTACTTC. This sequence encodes CASSLGGTAQETQYF.

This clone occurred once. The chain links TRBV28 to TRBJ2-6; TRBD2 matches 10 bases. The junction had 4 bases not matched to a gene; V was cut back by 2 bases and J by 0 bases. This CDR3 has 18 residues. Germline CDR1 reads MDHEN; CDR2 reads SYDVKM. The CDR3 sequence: CASSLVAGGVSGANVLTF. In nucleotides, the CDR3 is TGTGCCAGCAGTTTAGTAGCGGGGGGAGTCTCTGGGGCCAACGTCCTGACTTTC. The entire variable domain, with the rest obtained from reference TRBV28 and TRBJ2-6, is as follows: DVKVTQSSRYLVKRTGEKVFLECVQDMDHENMFWYRQDPGLGLRLIYFSYDVKMKEKGDIPEGYSVSREKKERFSLILESASTNQTSMYLCASSLVAGGVSGANVLTFGAGSRLTVL.

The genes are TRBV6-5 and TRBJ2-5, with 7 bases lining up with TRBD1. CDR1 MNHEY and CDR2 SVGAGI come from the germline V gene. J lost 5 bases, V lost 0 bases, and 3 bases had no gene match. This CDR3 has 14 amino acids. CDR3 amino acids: CASSYSPRGETQYF. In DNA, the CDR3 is TGTGCCAGCAGTTACTCCCCCAGGGGGGAGACCCAGTACTTC.

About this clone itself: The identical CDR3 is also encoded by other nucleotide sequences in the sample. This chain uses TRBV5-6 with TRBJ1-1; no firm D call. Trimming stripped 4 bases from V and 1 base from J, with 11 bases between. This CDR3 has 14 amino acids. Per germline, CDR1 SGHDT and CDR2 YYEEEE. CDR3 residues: CASSLDSQNTEAFF. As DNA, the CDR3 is TGTGCCAGCAGCCTGGACTCCCAGAACACTGAAGCTTTCTTT.

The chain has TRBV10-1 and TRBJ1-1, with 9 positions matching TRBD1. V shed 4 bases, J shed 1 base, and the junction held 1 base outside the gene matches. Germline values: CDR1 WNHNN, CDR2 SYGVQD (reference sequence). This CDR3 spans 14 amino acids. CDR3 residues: CASSADRGNTEAFF. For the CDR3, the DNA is TGCGCCAGCAGTGCGGACAGGGGGAACACTGAAGCTTTCTTT.

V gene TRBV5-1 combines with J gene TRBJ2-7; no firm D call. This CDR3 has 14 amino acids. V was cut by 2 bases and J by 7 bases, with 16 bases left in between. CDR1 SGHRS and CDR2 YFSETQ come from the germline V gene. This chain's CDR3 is CASSLGELPGEQYF. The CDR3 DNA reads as TGCGCCAGCAGCTTAGGAGAGCTCCCCGGAGAGCAGTACTTC.

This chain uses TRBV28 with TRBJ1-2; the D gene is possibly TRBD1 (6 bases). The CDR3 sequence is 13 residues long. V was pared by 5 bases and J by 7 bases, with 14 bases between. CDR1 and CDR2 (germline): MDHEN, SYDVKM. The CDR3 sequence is CASSGGFGSGYTF. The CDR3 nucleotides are TGTGCCAGCAGTGGGGGCTTTGGGAGTGGCTACACCTTC.

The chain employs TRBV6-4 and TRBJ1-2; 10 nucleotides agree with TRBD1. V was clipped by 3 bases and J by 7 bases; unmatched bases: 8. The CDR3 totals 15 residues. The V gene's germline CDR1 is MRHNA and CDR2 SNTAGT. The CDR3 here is CASSESRTGGGGYTF. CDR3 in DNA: TGTGCCAGCAGTGAATCTAGGACAGGGGGGGGTGGCTACACCTTC.

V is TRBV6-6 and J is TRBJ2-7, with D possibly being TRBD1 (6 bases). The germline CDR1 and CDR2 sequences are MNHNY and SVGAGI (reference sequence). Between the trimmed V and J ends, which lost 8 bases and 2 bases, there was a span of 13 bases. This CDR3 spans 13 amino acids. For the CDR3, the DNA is TGTGCCAGCTCGACAGGTACTCCCTACGAGCAGTACTTC. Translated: CASSTGTPYEQYF.

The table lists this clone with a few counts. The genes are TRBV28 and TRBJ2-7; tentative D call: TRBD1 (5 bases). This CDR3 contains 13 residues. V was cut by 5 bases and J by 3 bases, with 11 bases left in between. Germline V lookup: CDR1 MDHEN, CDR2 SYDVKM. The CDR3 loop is CASSTGPLYEQYF. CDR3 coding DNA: TGTGCCAGCAGTACAGGACCCCTCTACGAGCAGTACTTC.

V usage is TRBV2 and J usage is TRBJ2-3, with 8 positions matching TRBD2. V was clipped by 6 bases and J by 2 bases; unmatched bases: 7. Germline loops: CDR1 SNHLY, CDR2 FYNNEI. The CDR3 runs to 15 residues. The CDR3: CASSPSGGFTDTQYF. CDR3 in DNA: TGTGCCAGCAGCCCGAGCGGGGGTTTCACAGATACGCAGTATTTT. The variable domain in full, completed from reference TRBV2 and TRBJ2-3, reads EPEVTQTPSHQVTQMGQEVILRCVPISNHLYFYWYRQILGQKVEFLVSFYNNEISEKSEIFDDQFSVERPDGSNFTLKIRSTKLEDSAMYFCASSPSGGFTDTQYFGPGTRLTVL.